Each of the 24 T cell receptor beta chains below was sequenced from the same sample in a study of cytomegalovirus exposure and HLA in healthy donors. Data came from immunoSEQ multiplex PCR; TCRdb stores just in-frame clones and leaves some out. The sample gives a few hundred thousand clones, 90% of which show up once; 0.37% is in the top ten. The sample taken for sequencing was PBMCs. The receptor source for this set is a woman between 18 and 29 years old in good health and CMV-seronegative.

The V gene is TRBV7-9, the J gene TRBJ2-1; tentative D call: TRBD1 (7 bases). V lost 1 base, J lost 8 bases, and 18 bases lay in between. The CDR3 spans 16 residues. CDR1 is SEHNR and CDR2 is FQNEAQ in the germline V gene (reference sequence). CDR3 nucleotides: TGTGCCAGCAGCTTAGGTTCCCACAGGGGAGGAGATGAGCAGTTCTTC. Its translation: CASSLGSHRGGDEQFF.

V gene TRBV28 combines with J gene TRBJ2-3; 16 positions match TRBD2. Germline CDR1 and CDR2: MDHEN and SYDVKM. CDR3 length: 17 amino acids. Trimming removed 11 bases from V and 4 bases from J; junction bases left unmatched: 12. DNA for the CDR3: TGTGCCTCACCCCCGGGACTAGCGGGGGGGCCACCAGATACGCAGTATTTT. It is translated as CASPPGLAGGPPDTQYF.

The J gene is TRBJ1-6, the V gene TRBV6-6; 7 nucleotides align to TRBD1. This CDR3 spans 16 amino acids. Germline V lookup: CDR1 MNHNY, CDR2 SVGAGI (reference sequence). With V trimmed by 1 base and J by 6 bases, 6 bases remained unmatched. In DNA form, the CDR3 reads TGTGCCAGCAGTTACTATCGGACAGGAATTAATTCACCCCTCCACTTT. It specifies CASSYYRTGINSPLHF.

This clone has just one count. The chain links TRBV7-3 to TRBJ1-5, with a tentative D call TRBD1 (6 bases). The V end lost 5 bases, the J end lost 0 bases, and 14 bases lay between the germline ends. The germline V gene has CDR1 SGHTA and CDR2 FQGTGA. CDR3 length equals 16 residues. DNA for the CDR3: TGTGCCAGCAGCGTACTACAGGGATATAGCAATCAGCCCCAGCATTTT. This encodes CASSVLQGYSNQPQHF.

The J gene is TRBJ2-1, the V gene TRBV5-5; 7 bases are a match to TRBD2. Germline CDR1 and CDR2: SGHKS and YYEKEE (reference sequence). The J segment lost 4 bases and the V segment lost 4 bases, leaving 8 bases of the junction unmatched. The CDR3 is 15 residues long. CDR3 residues: CASSLTSLLYNEQFF. The CDR3 nucleotides read TGTGCCAGCAGCCTGACTAGCCTACTATACAATGAGCAGTTCTTC.

The rearrangement joins TRBV2 to TRBJ1-2, with 8 bases aligning to TRBD1. This CDR3 contains 14 residues. The V segment lost 2 bases and the J segment 6 bases; nucleotides outside the gene matches: 5. CDR1 is SNHLY and CDR2 is FYNNEI in the germline V gene. As DNA, the CDR3 is TGTGCCAGCAGTGAAAGCCAGGGGGCGAATGGCTACACCTTC. Protein: CASSESQGANGYTF. The entire variable domain, with the rest obtained from reference TRBV2 and TRBJ1-2, is as follows: EPEVTQTPSHQVTQMGQEVILRCVPISNHLYFYWYRQILGQKVEFLVSFYNNEISEKSEIFDDQFSVERPDGSNFTLKIRSTKLEDSAMYFCASSESQGANGYTFGSGTRLTVV.

The gene calls are TRBV9 and TRBJ1-1, with D perhaps matching TRBD1 (5 bases). V lost 0 bases to trimming and J lost 0 bases, with 9 bases between them. The CDR3 is made up of 15 amino acids. Per the germline V gene, CDR1 is SGDLS and CDR2 is YYNGEE. In DNA, the CDR3 is TGTGCCAGCAGCGTAGTAAAGGGGCTGAACACTGAAGCTTTCTTT. This encodes CASSVVKGLNTEAFF.

This sequence joins TRBV5-1 and TRBJ1-1; D is perhaps TRBD1 (5 bases). The CDR3 contains 15 residues. Germline V gene sequence: CDR1 SGHRS, CDR2 YFSETQ. V lost 4 bases and J lost 1, with 14 bases in between. Here the CDR3 reads CASSDLGVGNTEAFF. The DNA of the CDR3 is TGCGCCAGCAGCGACCTAGGGGTAGGGAACACTGAAGCTTTCTTT.

The chain has TRBV10-3 and TRBJ1-2; D not certain. The germline V gene has CDR1 ENHRY and CDR2 SYGVKD. Trimming pared 1 base from V and 0 bases from J, leaving 15 bases between. The CDR3 extends over 17 amino acids. The CDR3 sequence: CAISELDGVLSNYGYTF. In DNA form, the CDR3 reads TGTGCCATCAGTGAGTTGGACGGGGTTCTTTCTAACTATGGCTACACCTTC.

This chain connects TRBV4-1 to TRBJ2-7, with 7 bases fitting TRBD2. V lost 0 bases and J lost 1; bases outside the gene matches: 9. Germline V CDR1 and CDR2: MGHRA, YSYEKL. The length of the CDR3 is 17 residues. The DNA of the CDR3 is TGCGCCAGCAGCCAAGAGTTTCCTAGCGGACCTTCCTACGAGCAGTACTTC. Protein sequence: CASSQEFPSGPSYEQYF.

The genes are TRBV14 and TRBJ1-1; no definite D call. The CDR3 runs 13 residues. Germline V CDR1 and CDR2: SGHDN, FVKESK. Trimming took 3 bases from V and 8 from J, leaving 13 bases between them. The CDR3 coding sequence is TGTGCCAGCAGCCATGGATGGAGAGCCGAAGCTTTCTTT. Protein product: CASSHGWRAEAFF. The variable domain in full, completed from reference TRBV14 and TRBJ1-1, reads EAGVTQFPSHSVIEKGQTVTLRCDPISGHDNLYWYRRVMGKEIKFLLHFVKESKQDESGMPNNRFLAERTGGTYSTLKVQPAELEDSGVYFCASSHGWRAEAFFGQGTRLTVV.

The chain is built from TRBV27 and TRBJ2-2; perhaps TRBD1 as D (6 bases). Trimming pared 4 bases from V and 4 bases from J, leaving 16 bases between. CDR3 length: 16 amino acids. Germline V gene lookup returns CDR1 MNHEY and CDR2 SMNVEV (reference sequence). The DNA of the CDR3 is TGTGCCAGCAGTTCCCCGGACAGACCTGGCACCGGGGAGCTGTTTTTT. Its translation: CASSSPDRPGTGELFF.

This chain joins TRBV28 and TRBJ1-6; D might be TRBD1 (5 bases). Germline CDR1 MDHEN, CDR2 SYDVKM. CDR3 length: 18 residues. The germline V and J ends were trimmed by 2 bases and 0 bases, with 14 bases remaining between them. The CDR3 sequence is CASSLEMTASSYNSPLHF. The CDR3 region has the DNA TGTGCCAGCAGTTTAGAGATGACAGCGAGCTCCTATAATTCACCCCTCCACTTT.

V usage is TRBV18 and J usage is TRBJ1-3, with 7 bases lining up with TRBD1. V shed 3 bases and J 0 bases; nucleotides not matched to a gene: 2. This CDR3 contains 15 residues. Germline CDR1 KGHSH, CDR2 LQKENI. CDR3 loop: CASSPAGGSGNTIYF. CDR3 bases: TGTGCCAGCTCACCGGCAGGGGGCTCTGGAAACACCATATATTTT.

The rearrangement links TRBV7-2 to TRBJ2-5; the match to TRBD2 covers 8 bases. The CDR3 contains 14 residues. Germline V CDR1 and CDR2: SGHTA, FQGNSA. The ends lost 5 bases at V and 6 bases at J; junction bases unmatched: 8. The CDR3 loop is CASSAAGGVKTQYF. Written as DNA, the CDR3 is TGTGCCAGCAGCGCGGCCGGGGGGGTAAAGACCCAGTACTTC.

The chain carries TRBV29-1 and TRBJ1-2; no clear D gene. Germline CDR1 and CDR2: SQVTM and ANQGSEA. This CDR3 is 13 amino acids long. Trimming stripped 4 bases from V and 4 bases from J, with 13 bases between. The CDR3 nucleotides are TGCAGCGTTGCTACTAGGGCCCTCTATGGCTACACCTTC. Protein product: CSVATRALYGYTF.

The V gene is TRBV7-9, the J gene TRBJ1-1; 11 bases line up with TRBD1. This CDR3 contains 15 residues. Per germline, CDR1 SEHNR and CDR2 FQNEAQ (reference sequence). With V trimmed by 4 bases and J by 1 base, 2 bases remained unmatched. CDR3 amino acids: CASSSGTGGNTEAFF. The CDR3 region has the DNA TGTGCCAGCAGCTCCGGGACAGGGGGGAACACTGAAGCTTTCTTT.

The V gene is TRBV9, the J gene TRBJ2-7, with a weak D call TRBD1 (6 bases). Trimming shortened V by 0 bases and J by 6 bases, and 22 bases separated the two germline ends. The CDR3 is 17 residues long. CDR1 and CDR2 from the germline V gene are SGDLS and YYNGEE. This chain's CDR3 is CASSVDHRVPPLGEQYF. The CDR3 DNA is TGTGCCAGCAGCGTAGACCACAGGGTCCCCCCCTTGGGCGAGCAGTACTTC.

This rearrangement joins TRBV9 to TRBJ1-1, with 10 bases aligning to TRBD1. CDR1 SGDLS and CDR2 YYNGEE come from the germline V gene. There are 14 residues in the CDR3. J was trimmed by 7 bases and V by 3 bases; bases with no gene match: 6. This chain's CDR3 is CASSAGQGRSEAFF. The DNA of the CDR3 is TGTGCCAGCAGCGCGGGACAGGGGAGAAGTGAAGCTTTCTTT. The complete variable domain, with remaining parts taken from reference TRBV9 and TRBJ1-1, reads DSGVTQTPKHLITATGQRVTLRCSPRSGDLSVYWYQQSLDQGLQFLIQYYNGEERAKGNILERFSAQQFPDLHSELNLSSLELGDSALYFCASSAGQGRSEAFFGQGTRLTVV.

The chain carries TRBV4-1 and TRBJ2-7; 8 nucleotides match TRBD1. Trimming took 9 bases from V and 0 from J; bases not matched to a gene: 10. The CDR3 is made up of 15 amino acids. CDR1 and CDR2 (germline): MGHRA, YSYEKL. CDR3 region: CASSSRGQGSYEQYF. The CDR3, as DNA: TGCGCCAGTTCGAGCCGAGGACAGGGCTCCTACGAGCAGTACTTC.

The chain links TRBV28 to TRBJ2-2, with D possibly matching TRBD1 (6 bases). V gave up 6 bases and J gave up 1 base, with 9 bases separating them. The CDR3 contains 14 residues. The germline CDR1 and CDR2 sequences are MDHEN and SYDVKM. The CDR3 nucleotides are TGTGCCAGCAGGGACAGCTTGAACACCGGGGAGCTGTTTTTT. Translated: CASRDSLNTGELFF.

The chain carries TRBV5-1 and TRBJ2-5, with 8 bases that match TRBD1. With 5 bases clipped from V and 4 bases from J, the junction kept 4 bases outside the gene matches. CDR3 size: 13 residues. The germline gives CDR1 SGHRS, CDR2 YFSETQ. The CDR3 is CASREGQGETQYF. CDR3 nucleotides: TGCGCCAGCAGGGAAGGACAGGGAGAGACCCAGTACTTC. The full variable domain, with the rest looked up from reference TRBV5-1 and TRBJ2-5, is KAGVTQTPRYLIKTRGQQVTLSCSPISGHRSVSWYQQTPGQGLQFLFEYFSETQRNKGNFPGRFSGRQFSNSRSEMNVSTLELGDSALYLCASREGQGETQYFGPGTRLLVL.

This chain links TRBV10-3 with TRBJ1-4; 12 bases match TRBD1. The CDR3 has 14 residues. V shed 6 bases and J 8 bases; nucleotides not matched to a gene: 4. Germline CDR1 and CDR2: ENHRY and SYGVKD. The chain's CDR3 is CAISGTGGDEKLFF. The CDR3 region has the DNA TGTGCCATCAGCGGGACAGGGGGCGACGAAAAACTGTTTTTT.

V usage is TRBV25-1 and J usage is TRBJ2-7, with TRBD1 matching 7 bases. This CDR3 has 14 residues. Looked up from germline, CDR1 is MGHDK and CDR2 is SYGVNS. Trimming took 3 bases from V and 2 from J; bases not matched to a gene: 4. In nucleotides, the CDR3 is TGTGCCAGCAGTGACGCAGGGGGAGCCTACGAGCAGTACTTC. Translating gives CASSDAGGAYEQYF.